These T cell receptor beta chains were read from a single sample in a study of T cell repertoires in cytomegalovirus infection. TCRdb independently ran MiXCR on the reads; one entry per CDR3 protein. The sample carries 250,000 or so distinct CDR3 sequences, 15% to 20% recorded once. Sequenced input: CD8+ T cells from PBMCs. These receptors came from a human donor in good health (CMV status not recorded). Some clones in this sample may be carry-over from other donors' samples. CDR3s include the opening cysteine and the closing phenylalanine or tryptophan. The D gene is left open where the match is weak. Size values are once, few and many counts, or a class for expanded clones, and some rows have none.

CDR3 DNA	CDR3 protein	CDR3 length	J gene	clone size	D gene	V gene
TGTGCCAGCAGCTTAGCGGTTCTCGGTGTACTCGACGAGCAGTACTTC	CASSLAVLGVLDEQYF	16	TRBJ2-7	many	-	TRBV7-8
TGTGCCAGCAGCACAGGGGCTAGCCGTGAGACCCAGTACTTC	CASSTGASRETQYF	14	TRBJ2-5	-	TRBD1	TRBV11-2
TGCAGCGTTGAAGGTTGGACAGGAGGGCCCACCGGGGTGCTGTTTTTT	CSVEGWTGGPTGVLFF	16	TRBJ2-2	-	-	TRBV29-1
TGCGCCAGCAGCCAAGAGGGGCCGGGGGGACGCACAGATACGCAGTATTTT	CASSQEGPGGRTDTQYF	17	TRBJ2-3	many	TRBD2	TRBV4-1
TGTGCCAGCAGTTCCCTCGGGACAAGCGGGGGGGCCCCCTTTGATGAGCAGTTCTTC	CASSSLGTSGGAPFDEQFF	19	TRBJ2-1	few	TRBD2	TRBV6-6
TGCGCCAGCAGCATACGAGCAGGGGGGGAAGAAAAACTGTTTTTT	CASSIRAGGEEKLFF	15	TRBJ1-4	few	TRBD1	TRBV4-1
TGTGCCAGCAGCTTAATAGGCCGGGTTAACTACCCCCTCCACTTT	CASSLIGRVNYPLHF	15	TRBJ1-6	few	-	TRBV11-2
TGTGCCAGCAGCTTACGGGCAGCAACTAATGAAAAACTGTTTTTT	CASSLRAATNEKLFF	15	TRBJ1-4	-	-	TRBV7-6
TGCGCCAGCAGCCAAGATCTGGACCAATCCTACGAGCAGTACTTC	CASSQDLDQSYEQYF	15	TRBJ2-7	few	-	TRBV4-3
TGTGCCAGCAGCCTCTTTAAGGGGTTAGCGTATGGCTACACCTTC	CASSLFKGLAYGYTF	15	TRBJ1-2	-	-	TRBV2
TGTGCCAGCAGTTTGGGAACGTACGAGCAGTACTTC	CASSLGTYEQYF	12	TRBJ2-7	many	-	TRBV7-9
TGTGCTAGTGGCCCGGGTGAGGGGACCTATGGCTACACCTTC	CASGPGEGTYGYTF	14	TRBJ1-2	-	-	TRBV12-5
TGCGCCAGCAGCTTTTTAGGGGCGGGGGATCAGCCCCAGCATTTT	CASSFLGAGDQPQHF	15	TRBJ1-5	-	-	TRBV5-1
TGCGCCAGCAGCTGGGCAGAGGGGGGGGAGACCCAGTACTTC	CASSWAEGGETQYF	14	TRBJ2-5	-	-	TRBV5-1
TGTGCCAGCAGCCAGGGGACAGGGGGTTTTCGGAACGAGCAGTACTTC	CASSQGTGGFRNEQYF	16	TRBJ2-7	-	TRBD1	TRBV7-9
TGCAGCGTTGTCGGTGTGGGCGCGGAGGAGGGGTCGTACACTGAAGCTTTCTTT	CSVVGVGAEEGSYTEAFF	18	TRBJ1-1	many	-	TRBV29-1
TGCGCCAGCAGCTGGGCTCCCGGGACTACCACCTACGAGCAGTACTTC	CASSWAPGTTTYEQYF	16	TRBJ2-7	few	TRBD2	TRBV5-1
TGTGCCAGCAGCCAAGATCTCGGTGGAGCTCCCTACAATGAGCAGTTCTTC	CASSQDLGGAPYNEQFF	17	TRBJ2-1	many	-	TRBV4-2
TGTGCCAGCAGTTACTCAACGCTAGCGGGGGTCTACCATGAGCAGTTCTTC	CASSYSTLAGVYHEQFF	17	TRBJ2-1	-	TRBD2	TRBV6-6
TGTGCCAGCCAGGGGGGTTTGAACACTGAAGCTTTCTTT	CASQGGLNTEAFF	13	TRBJ1-1	many	TRBD1	TRBV27
TGTGCCAGTAGTGACCTGGACTACCCAAGCTCCTACAATGAGCAGTTCTTC	CASSDLDYPSSYNEQFF	17	TRBJ2-1	few	-	TRBV19
TGTGCCAGCAGTTTCCTACAGGGGGGTGCCGACGAGCAGTACTTC	CASSFLQGGADEQYF	15	TRBJ2-7	-	TRBD1	TRBV27
TGTGCCAGCTCACCAACGGGACAGGAGACCGGGGAGCTGTTTTTT	CASSPTGQETGELFF	15	TRBJ2-2	few	TRBD1	TRBV18
TGCAGTGCTCATAGCGGGGGCTCCTACGAGCAGTACTTC	CSAHSGGSYEQYF	13	TRBJ2-7	-	TRBD2	TRBV20-1
TGTGCCAGCAGAAGAAGCGGGGTGCAATACAATGAGCAGTTCTTC	CASRRSGVQYNEQFF	15	TRBJ2-1	few	TRBD2	TRBV6-1
TGCAGCGTCGGGCGGCAGGGGGCGCGTAATGAGCAGTTCTTC	CSVGRQGARNEQFF	14	TRBJ2-1	few	TRBD1	TRBV29-1
TGTGCCAGCAGCTTAGGCACCTTGTCGGGGGGCCAAGAGACCCAGTACTTC	CASSLGTLSGGQETQYF	17	TRBJ2-5	many	TRBD2	TRBV7-9
TGTGCCAGCAGCCCCCTCCTGGCAGCAAGCACAGATACGCAGTATTTT	CASSPLLAASTDTQYF	16	TRBJ2-3	few	-	TRBV14
TGTGCCAGCAGCTGGTACGAGGGAAGCTACGAGCAGTACTTC	CASSWYEGSYEQYF	14	TRBJ2-7	few	-	TRBV6-5
TGTGCCAGCAGTGGACAGGCGCACTACGAGCAGTACTTC	CASSGQAHYEQYF	13	TRBJ2-7	-	-	TRBV2
TGTGCCAGCAGCTTGGGGGAGGTGGACGAGCAGTACTTC	CASSLGEVDEQYF	13	TRBJ2-7	many	-	TRBV7-6
TGTGCCAGCAGTTACGGGGGATACGGCTATGGCTACACCTTC	CASSYGGYGYGYTF	14	TRBJ1-2	few	-	TRBV6-5
TGCAGCGTTGAAGGGGGACAGGGGTACGCCGGGGAGCTGTTTTTT	CSVEGGQGYAGELFF	15	TRBJ2-2	few	TRBD1	TRBV29-1
TGTGCCAGCAGGGGAGGCGGGGACGGCACTGAAGCTTTCTTT	CASRGGGDGTEAFF	14	TRBJ1-1	many	-	TRBV25-1
TGTGCCAGCAGTTACGGGGGGGCCCAGGTCACTGAAGCTTTCTTT	CASSYGGAQVTEAFF	15	TRBJ1-1	-	-	TRBV6-5
TGTGCCATCAGTGAGCTGGGAGGGGAAACTCGAAATACGCAGTATTTT	CAISELGGETRNTQYF	16	TRBJ2-3	-	TRBD2	TRBV10-3
TGTGCCAGCAGCTTAGTTGGGGATGACACTGAAGCTTTCTTT	CASSLVGDDTEAFF	14	TRBJ1-1	many	-	TRBV7-2
TGTGCCAGCAGTGAGGAGGACGCGGACTATGGCTACACCTTC	CASSEEDADYGYTF	14	TRBJ1-2	many	-	TRBV2
TGTGCCAGCAGCGAGCGGGGGTCCTCCTACAATGAGCAGTTCTTC	CASSERGSSYNEQFF	15	TRBJ2-1	many	TRBD2	TRBV6-2/TRBV6-3
TGTGCCAGCCCCAAAGGGGGGTCGGCGGGGGGGCCTCCGGCCAAAAACATTCAGTACTTC	CASPKGGSAGGPPAKNIQYF	20	TRBJ2-4	few	TRBD2	TRBV7-6
TGTGCCAGCAGTTCGTGGGGCAATTCACCCCTCCACTTT	CASSSWGNSPLHF	13	TRBJ1-6	-	-	TRBV12-3/TRBV12-4
TGTGCCAGCACAGAATACGGGGCAGCTAAAAATCAGCCCCAGCATTTT	CASTEYGAAKNQPQHF	16	TRBJ1-5	few	-	TRBV27
TGTGCCAGCAGCTTCGACGGGACTCTTTACAATGAGCAGTTCTTC	CASSFDGTLYNEQFF	15	TRBJ2-1	many	-	TRBV5-4
TGTGCCAGCATCTATGGGTACTCCTCGAACACTGAAGCTTTCTTT	CASIYGYSSNTEAFF	15	TRBJ1-1	-	-	TRBV5-6
TGCAGTGCTAGAGATTTGGCGGGGCGCGGGAACACTGAAGCTTTCTTT	CSARDLAGRGNTEAFF	16	TRBJ1-1	-	-	TRBV20-1
TGTGCCAGGAACCGGGACAGGGGGCTCTGGGAGTACTTC	CARNRDRGLWEYF	13	TRBJ2-7	many	TRBD1	TRBV27
TGTGCCAGCAGTGTCACCCCCGGAGGCCTAACTTACGAGCAGTACTTC	CASSVTPGGLTYEQYF	16	TRBJ2-7	-	-	TRBV2
TGTGCCAGCAGCGCGATTGGTTGGAACACTGAAGCTTTCTTT	CASSAIGWNTEAFF	14	TRBJ1-1	-	-	TRBV9
TGTGCCAGCAGCTTAGTGACGGGACAGGGGATGGACGAGCAGTACTTC	CASSLVTGQGMDEQYF	16	TRBJ2-7	many	TRBD1	TRBV7-8
TGTGCCAGCAGCTTAGAAAGTTACACAGATACGCAGTATTTT	CASSLESYTDTQYF	14	TRBJ2-3	many	-	TRBV7-2